This T cell receptor beta chain comes out of a study of T-cell memory formation after mild COVID-19. Findings and caveats of the study: Some clones that responded were present in memory (sampled pre-infection), which suggests cross-reactive memory joined. Mostly located in CM and EM were contracting CD4+ clones, with contracting CD8+ clones located in EMRA.

TCRdb processed the 5' RACE reads anew with MiXCR; each CDR3 protein has one entry. The top ten clones hold around 2.4% of a sample with 200,000 or so distinct CDR3 sequences, approximately 20% of them seen once. About this clonotype itself: Its antigen is still unknown.

J gave up 4 bases and V 6 bases, and 11 bases lay outside the gene matches. The CDR3 is 16 residues long. The TCR comes from an adult woman who had mild COVID-19 (a few samples of this study predate the infection). Cell type and time point are not known. Sequencing input: PBMCs or a T cell subset sorted from them (not recorded which). The rearrangement uses TRBV12-3 or TRBV12-4 and TRBJ1-5; 8 nucleotides line up with TRBD1. In DNA, the CDR3 is TGTGCCAGCAGCCAGCCCGGGACAGGCCCTAATCAGCCCCAGCATTTT. Residues: CASSQPGTGPNQPQHF.